What follows is one T cell receptor beta chain and its context. Antigen unknown. The record originates from a study of cytomegalovirus exposure and HLA in healthy donors. The CDR3 consists of 17 residues. V was trimmed by 1 base and J by 0 bases, leaving 12 bases between them. Germline V CDR1 and CDR2: LGHNA, YSLEER. Study-wide results and caveats: Apart from CMV serostatus, no immune exposure information was available. Some TCR beta chains (roughly 160 of them) were listed as cytomegalovirus-associated. The authors confirmed in vitro that a few CMV-associated chains were specific for CMV antigens. TCR beta sequences numbering 15,000 to 20,000 were associated with HLA alleles at 0.05 false discovery rate in a later analysis.

Vbeta (60) and Jbeta (13) primers were used in the PCR. Profiled with immunoSEQ multiplex PCR; TCRdb holds only in-frame clones, not every one. The repertoire includes roughly 130,000 clones, less than 75% of them detected once, and 2% to 2.5% sits in the top ten. The receptor comes from a middle-aged woman in good health and CMV-seropositive. The sequenced sample consisted of PBMCs. V gene TRBV4-3 combines with J gene TRBJ1-4; D perhaps matches TRBD1 (5 bases). The CDR3 loop is CASSQVGGSATNEKLFF. CDR3 DNA sequence: TGCGCCAGCAGCCAAGTTGGGGGGTCCGCAACTAATGAAAAACTGTTTTTT.